The sequence of this T cell receptor (beta chain) was determined in a study of T cell clonotyping in hematopoietic cell transplantation. Sequencing was performed with immunoSEQ multiplex PCR; in TCRdb, only in-frame clones are kept and a portion is missing. The sample has 7,000 to 9,000 clones, less than 95% seen once; the top ten hold about 1.3%. The CDR3 runs to 13 residues. CDR1 GTSNPN and CDR2 SVGIG come from the germline V gene (reference sequence). Trimming took 2 bases from V and 10 from J; bases not matched to a gene: 7. V and J are TRBV30 and TRBJ2-1, with 8 bases that match TRBD2. The sequenced sample was peripheral blood mononuclear cells, obtained 30 days after allogeneic stem cell transplant. The sequence came from a male patient aged 60-70 years who had an allogeneic stem cell transplant from an unrelated donor, so T cells may come from the graft donor. Some clones in this sample may be carry-over from other donors' samples. CDR3 in DNA: TGTGCCTGGAGTACGGGAGGGCCTGGGGAGCAGTTCTTC. Its translation: CAWSTGGPGEQFF.